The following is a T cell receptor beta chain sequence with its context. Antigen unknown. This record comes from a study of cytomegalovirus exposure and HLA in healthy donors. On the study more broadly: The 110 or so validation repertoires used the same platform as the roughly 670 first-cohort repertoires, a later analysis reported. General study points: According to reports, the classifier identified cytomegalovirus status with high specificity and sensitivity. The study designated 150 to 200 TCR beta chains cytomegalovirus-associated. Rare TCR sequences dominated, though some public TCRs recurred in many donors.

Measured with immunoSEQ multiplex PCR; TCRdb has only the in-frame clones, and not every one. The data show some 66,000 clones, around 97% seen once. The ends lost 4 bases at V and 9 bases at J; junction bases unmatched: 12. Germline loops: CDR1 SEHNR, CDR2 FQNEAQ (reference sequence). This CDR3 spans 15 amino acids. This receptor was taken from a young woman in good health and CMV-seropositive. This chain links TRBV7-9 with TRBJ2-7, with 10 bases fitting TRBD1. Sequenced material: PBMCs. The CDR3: CASSSEGTGAGRQYF. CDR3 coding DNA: TGTGCCAGCAGCTCGGAAGGGACAGGGGCCGGTAGGCAGTACTTC.